These T cell receptor beta chains were read from a single sample in a study of cytomegalovirus exposure and HLA in healthy donors. Clones were read by immunoSEQ multiplex PCR, and TCRdb kept only the in-frame ones, dropping some. Among 120,000 to 150,000 clones listed, 72% were seen once. The sequencing sample was made of PBMCs. The receptors were gathered from a man aged 35 to 55 in good health and CMV-seronegative. The CDR3 runs from the conserved cysteine through the conserved F or W. The D gene is left open where the match is weak. Clone sizes are given selectively: once, few, many, or a class where the clone is expanded.

TRBD2,TRBV6-5,TRBJ2-7,-,TGTGCCAGCAGTTCACTTTCGGGACTAGCGGGGCTCGAGCAGTACTTC,CASSSLSGLAGLEQYF
TRBD1,TRBV9,TRBJ1-2,-,TGTGCCAGCAGCAACGGACAGGGGAAAGACCCCTATGGCTACACCTTC,CASSNGQGKDPYGYTF
-,TRBV20-1,TRBJ2-7,-,TGCAGTGCTAGGACAGGCTACGAGCAGTACTTC,CSARTGYEQYF
-,TRBV7-2,TRBJ2-5,-,TGTGCCAGCAGCTTAAGCGTAGGACCCATCGAGGGGGCCCAGTACTTC,CASSLSVGPIEGAQYF
TRBD2,TRBV2,TRBJ2-1,-,TGTGCCAACGGAATAGCGGGAGACGTGGGTGAGCAGTTCTTC,CANGIAGDVGEQFF
-,TRBV19,TRBJ2-1,-,TGTGCCAGTAGTATTGGTCAGGCCTATTACAATGAGCAGTTCTTC,CASSIGQAYYNEQFF
TRBD2,TRBV5-4,TRBJ2-1,-,TGTGCCAGCAGCTTGGATCTAGCGGGCTCCTACAATGAGCAGTTCTTC,CASSLDLAGSYNEQFF
-,TRBV10-1,TRBJ1-4,-,TGCGCCAGCAGTGAGTCCTCCGCAACTAATGAAAAACTGTTTTTT,CASSESSATNEKLFF
-,TRBV7-4,TRBJ1-4,-,TGTGCCAGCAGCGGGCAGGGAGGGGGAAAACTGTTTTTT,CASSGQGGGKLFF
-,TRBV21-1,TRBJ1-1,many,TGTGCCAGCAGCACCGCTGAAGCTTTCTTT,CASSTAEAFF
TRBD2,TRBV4-1,TRBJ2-1,-,TGCGCCAGCAGCCAAGGGTCTGGACTCCGGGGGGATGAGCAGTTCTTC,CASSQGSGLRGDEQFF
TRBD1,TRBV7-3,TRBJ1-1,-,TGTGCCAGCAGCTCCGGACAGGGTGATACTGAAGCTTTCTTT,CASSSGQGDTEAFF
-,TRBV4-1,TRBJ2-7,few,TGCGCCAGCAGCCAAGTTCCGGTCGAGCGGGAGCAGTACTTC,CASSQVPVEREQYF
-,TRBV5-1,TRBJ1-2,-,TGCGCCAGCAGCTTTCCGAGCGGGGAGGGCTACCCCTTC,CASSFPSGEGYPF
-,TRBV29-1,TRBJ2-2,-,TGCAGCGTTGCGGAGACCGGGGAGCTGTTTTTT,CSVAETGELFF
-,TRBV7-2,TRBJ2-1,-,TGTGCCAGCAGCTTACAGGGGAAGGACGAGCAGTTCTTC,CASSLQGKDEQFF
TRBD1,TRBV6-1,TRBJ1-5,-,TGTGCCAGCAGATTTCAGGGGGAAAGTCAGCCCCAGCATTTT,CASRFQGESQPQHF
-,TRBV18,TRBJ2-2,-,TGTGCCAGCTCACCCCGTGGTGTAGGACAGACCACCGGGGAGCTGTTTTTT,CASSPRGVGQTTGELFF
-,TRBV6-5,TRBJ2-1,-,TGTGCCAGCAGTTACTATCAGGGGAACAATGAGCAGTTCTTC,CASSYYQGNNEQFF
-,TRBV7-9,TRBJ1-5,-,TGTGCCAGCAGTGAGGGGGTATCGGGCAATCAGCCCCAGCATTTT,CASSEGVSGNQPQHF
-,TRBV7-8,TRBJ2-7,-,TGTGCCAGCGGCCGTGGGCAGGGTGACAGGGAGCAGTACTTC,CASGRGQGDREQYF
-,TRBV7-9,TRBJ1-5,-,TGTGCCAGCAGCTTAAACAGGGGCAATCAGCCCCAGCATTTT,CASSLNRGNQPQHF
-,TRBV7-9,TRBJ1-1,-,TGTGCCAGCAGTCGCGACAGGTCATCTTTGAACACTGAAGCTTTCTTT,CASSRDRSSLNTEAFF
TRBD1,TRBV5-6,TRBJ1-2,-,TGTGCCAGCAGTTGGGTACAGGGGGTCTATGGCTACACCTTC,CASSWVQGVYGYTF
TRBD2,TRBV4-1,TRBJ2-7,-,TGCGCCAGCAGCCAGACCCCGACTAGCGGGGGTTACGAGCAGTACTTC,CASSQTPTSGGYEQYF
-,TRBV6-5,TRBJ2-2,-,TGTGCCAGCAGTTACCGTCCCCACACCGGGGAGCTGTTTTTT,CASSYRPHTGELFF
TRBD1,TRBV7-7,TRBJ2-5,-,TGTGCCAGCAGCTTAGGGGTACAGGGGGCGGGAGAGACCCAGTACTTC,CASSLGVQGAGETQYF
TRBD2,TRBV5-4,TRBJ2-5,once,TGTGCTTGGGGGGGGGTACAAGAGACCCAGTACTTC,CAWGGVQETQYF
-,TRBV30,TRBJ1-2,-,TGTGCCCGGTCGGGGACACCCTATGGCTACACCTTC,CARSGTPYGYTF
TRBD2,TRBV6-5,TRBJ2-3,-,TGTGCCAGCAGTCGTAGCGGGGGATACACAGATACGCAGTATTTT,CASSRSGGYTDTQYF
TRBD2,TRBV27,TRBJ2-7,-,TGTGCCAGCAGTTTACGCGCTAGCGGGAGTGTCGGCGAGCAGTACTTC,CASSLRASGSVGEQYF
-,TRBV23-1,TRBJ2-2,-,TGCGCCAGCAGACGGGGTACATGGGCCGGGGAGCTGTTTTTT,CASRRGTWAGELFF
-,TRBV5-8,TRBJ1-2,once,TGTGCCAGCAGCTTACTGAACAACTATGGCTACACCTTC,CASSLLNNYGYTF
TRBD1,TRBV6-6,TRBJ2-5,once,TGTGCCAGCAGTTACCCGGGACAGCAAGAGACCCAGTACTTC,CASSYPGQQETQYF
TRBD2,TRBV28,TRBJ2-1,-,TGTGCCAGCAGTTCAGCGGGGGAGGTCTCCTACAATGAGCAGTTCTTC,CASSSAGEVSYNEQFF
-,TRBV5-1,TRBJ2-7,-,TGCGCCAGCAGCTTGGCCGAGGGTAGGACCTACGAGCAGTACTTC,CASSLAEGRTYEQYF
-,TRBV4-1,TRBJ1-1,-,TGCGCCAGCAGCCAACCAGAGGTTGGAAAGAACACTGAAGCTTTCTTT,CASSQPEVGKNTEAFF
-,TRBV29-1,TRBJ1-1,few,TGCAGCGTTGTTATGAACACTGAAGCTTTCTTT,CSVVMNTEAFF
-,TRBV5-1,TRBJ2-6,-,TGCGCCAGCAGCTTCGGACTGAGCTCTGGGGCCAACGTCCTGACTTTC,CASSFGLSSGANVLTF
-,TRBV6-1,TRBJ2-1,-,TGTGCCAGCAGTGATGAACAGGGTGTCAGTTACAATGAGCAGTTCTTC,CASSDEQGVSYNEQFF
-,TRBV7-9,TRBJ1-3,-,TGTGCCAGCAGCTTAGCGGGGGCCGATGGAAACACCATATATTTT,CASSLAGADGNTIYF
TRBD2,TRBV11-2,TRBJ2-1,once,TGTGCCAGCAGCTTAGATCCAGCGGGGGGGAACTATGAGCAGTTCTTC,CASSLDPAGGNYEQFF
TRBD1,TRBV6-1,TRBJ1-4,-,TGTGCCAGCATCCAACCCGACAGGGGCTATGAAAAACTGTTTTTT,CASIQPDRGYEKLFF
-,TRBV19,TRBJ1-1,-,TGTGCCAGTAGCCCAGTCGTAGCCGCTGAAGCTTTCTTT,CASSPVVAAEAFF
-,TRBV7-7,TRBJ2-2,-,TGTGCCAGCAGCCGAGATCCTACGAACACCGGGGAGCTGTTTTTT,CASSRDPTNTGELFF
TRBD1,TRBV19,TRBJ1-5,-,TGTGCCAGTAGCCCGGGACAGGGGGAGGGATATCAGCCCCAGCATTTT,CASSPGQGEGYQPQHF
TRBD1,TRBV2,TRBJ2-5,-,TGTGCCAGCAGTGCGACAGGGAAGTGGGAGACCCAGTACTTC,CASSATGKWETQYF
-,TRBV7-2,TRBJ2-2,-,TGTGCCAGCAGCTTAGGTTTGGGGCACACCGGGGAGCTGTTTTTT,CASSLGLGHTGELFF
TRBD1,TRBV15,TRBJ2-6,-,TGTGCCACCAGCTTCCGGACAGGGGGGGCCAACGTCCTGACTTTC,CATSFRTGGANVLTF
TRBD1,TRBV7-9,TRBJ2-5,once,TGTGCCAGCAGCTCCCGGGACAGGGCACAAGAGACCCAGTACTTC,CASSSRDRAQETQYF
TRBD2,TRBV7-8,TRBJ2-3,few,TGTGCCAGCAGCTTCTACCCGACTAGCCGCACAGATACGCAGTATTTT,CASSFYPTSRTDTQYF
-,TRBV7-6,TRBJ1-1,-,TGTGCCAGCAGCTTAGGAAGGGCGGGCACTGAAGCTTTCTTT,CASSLGRAGTEAFF
-,TRBV7-9,TRBJ1-2,-,TGTGCCAGCAGCTTAGACAGCTACTATGGCTACACCTTC,CASSLDSYYGYTF
-,TRBV6-6,TRBJ1-1,-,TGTGCCAGCAGCCGCGGAGGGGTTTATAGCACTGAAGCTTTCTTT,CASSRGGVYSTEAFF
TRBD1,TRBV11-2,TRBJ2-3,-,TGTGCCAGCAGCTTAGGGGACAGGAGTACAGATACGCAGTATTTT,CASSLGDRSTDTQYF